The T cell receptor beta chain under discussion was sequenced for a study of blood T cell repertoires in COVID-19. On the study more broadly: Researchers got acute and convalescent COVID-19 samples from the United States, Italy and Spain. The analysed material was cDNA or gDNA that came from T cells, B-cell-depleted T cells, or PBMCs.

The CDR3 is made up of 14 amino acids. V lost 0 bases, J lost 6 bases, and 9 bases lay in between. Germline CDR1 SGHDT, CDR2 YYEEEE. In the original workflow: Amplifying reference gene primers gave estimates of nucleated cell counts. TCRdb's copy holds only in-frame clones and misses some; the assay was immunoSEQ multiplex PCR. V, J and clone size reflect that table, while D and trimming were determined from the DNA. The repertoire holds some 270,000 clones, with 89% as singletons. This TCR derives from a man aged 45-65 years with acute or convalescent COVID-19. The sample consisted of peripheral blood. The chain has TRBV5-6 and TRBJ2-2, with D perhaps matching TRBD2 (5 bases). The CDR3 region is CASSLVSGPGELFF. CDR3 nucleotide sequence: TGTGCCAGCAGCTTGGTCAGCGGCCCCGGGGAGCTGTTTTTT.